This TCR beta chain was profiled in a study of CD4 and CD8 cells across lung adenocarcinoma regions. One entry per CDR3 protein results from TCRdb running MiXCR on the PCR reads. The table lists 20,000 to 25,000 distinct CDR3 sequences, more than 45% of them singletons. The CDR3 is 13 amino acids. Trimming removed 9 bases from V and 12 bases from J, with 21 bases in between. The germline V gene encodes CDR1 MNHNS and CDR2 SASEGT. The chain employs TRBV6-1 and TRBJ2-1; D may correspond to TRBD1 or TRBD2 (5 bases each). The receptor comes from a male donor with lung adenocarcinoma. The CD4 and CD8 labels of this study may be unreliable. Sequencing was performed on CD4+ T cells from the center of a lung tumor. CDR3: CARGEGTSDVQFF. The CDR3 bases are TGTGCCAGGGGTGAAGGGACCAGCGATGTGCAGTTCTTC.